A single TCR beta chain is shown here with its context. No antigen is known for it. This sample is part of a study of identifying expanded T cells in peripheral blood. No infections or other immune events were documented during collection. Notes on the study in general: Roughly two-week clone count variance significantly increased as total template count grew.

Data came from immunoSEQ multiplex PCR; TCRdb stores just in-frame clones and leaves some out. The sample includes some 81,000 clones, 80% to 90% seen only once; the top ten take roughly 18%. Trimming removed 5 bases from V and 0 bases from J, with 16 bases in between. The CDR3 extends over 17 amino acids. CDR1 is SGHTA, CDR2 FQGNSA, per germline. Sequencing used blood. This sequence joins TRBV7-2 and TRBJ1-4; weak D call: TRBD1 (6 bases). The TCR comes from a person aged 18 to 70 in good health. As DNA, the CDR3 is TGTGCCAGCAGCAAATGGGGGCAAGTCACAACTAATGAAAAACTGTTTTTT. It encodes CASSKWGQVTTNEKLFF. The full variable domain, completed using reference TRBV7-2 and TRBJ1-4, is GAGVSQSPSNKVTEKGKDVELRCDPISGHTALYWYRQSLGQGLEFLIYFQGNSAPDKSGLPSDRFSAERTGGSVSTLTIQRTQQEDSAVYLCASSKWGQVTTNEKLFFGSGTQLSVL.